This TCR beta chain was captured by sequencing in a study of vaccination effects on CD4 cells after COVID-19. Method: immunoSEQ multiplex PCR; TCRdb's copy keeps in-frame clones and lacks some. The sample has about 20,000 clones; about 70% are singletons. For this clone: The antigen is unknown.

Sequencing followed a ViraFEST assay step that expanded antigen-specific CD4+ T cells with viral peptide pools. Following 10 days of culture, CD4+ T cells were isolated. At days 3 and 7, half of the medium was exchanged for IL-2 medium. This specimen was CD4+ T cells from PBMCs cultured with HCoV-229E spike peptides, taken before COVID-19 vaccination. The TCR comes from a human donor who received a COVID-19 vaccine.

CDR3 DNA: TGTGCCAGCAGCATTAGCGGGGGGGCCTATGTAGATACGCAGTATTTT. This sequence encodes CASSISGGAYVDTQYF. The chain carries TRBV5-4 and TRBJ2-3, with 11 bases that match TRBD2. This CDR3 spans 16 amino acids. V lost 4 bases to trimming and J lost 5 bases; unmatched junction nucleotides: 9. Germline CDR1 and CDR2: SGHNT and YYREEE (reference sequence).